These 15 T cell receptor beta chains were sequenced from one sample in a study of blood T cell repertoires in COVID-19. Profiled with immunoSEQ multiplex PCR; TCRdb holds only in-frame clones, not every one. The sample consists of approximately 150,000 clones, about 86% of them appearing once. Input material: peripheral blood. These receptors all come from a woman in her 70s with acute or convalescent COVID-19.

As to this clone: At one of its ends the junction is not consistent with the germline gene, which may arise from a read error. The chain has TRBV6-5 and TRBJ1-6; D uncertain. Germline lookup yields CDR1 MNHEY and CDR2 SVGAGI. The CDR3 has 15 amino acids. The CDR3 sequence is CAISSGSFLHSPLHF. Written as DNA, the CDR3 is TGTGCCATCAGTTCCGGTTCGTTTCTGCATTCACCCCTCCACTTT.

The chain links TRBV19 to TRBJ1-1; D call uncertain. The CDR3 spans 13 residues. V lost 5 bases to trimming and J lost 0 bases, with 7 bases between them. Germline CDR1 and CDR2: LNHDA and SQIVND (reference sequence). CDR3 in amino acids: CASSSQMNTEAFF. The CDR3 coding sequence is TGTGCCAGTAGTTCGCAGATGAACACTGAAGCTTTCTTT.

The chain combines TRBV12-5 with TRBJ2-1, with 13 bases matching TRBD2. Trimming cost V 7 bases and J 8 bases; bases outside gene matches: 11. Germline loops: CDR1 LGHNT, CDR2 FRNRAP. The CDR3 loop spans 16 amino acids. The CDR3 bases are TGTGCTAGTGCCTGGGGGAGGACTAGCGGGAGTGATGAGCAGTTCTTC. Translation: CASAWGRTSGSDEQFF.

The V gene is TRBV4-3, the J gene TRBJ1-1; 8 nucleotides agree with TRBD1. The germline gives CDR1 LGHNA, CDR2 YSLEER. This CDR3 spans 15 amino acids. The J segment lost 2 bases and the V segment lost 2 bases, leaving 4 bases of the junction unmatched. The CDR3 reads CASSQTDRENTEAFF. The CDR3 nucleotides read TGCGCCAGCAGCCAAACGGACAGGGAAAACACTGAAGCTTTCTTT.

The V gene is TRBV3-1 (or the pseudogene TRBV3-2), the J gene TRBJ2-6; a possible D gene is TRBD1 (5 bases). V lost 4 bases and J lost 1, with 14 bases in between. Per germline, CDR1 LGHDT and CDR2 YNNKEL (reference sequence). The CDR3 has 17 amino acids. The chain's CDR3 is CASSRTLGKSGANVLTF. Here the CDR3 DNA reads TGTGCCAGCAGCCGGACATTGGGAAAATCTGGGGCCAACGTCCTGACTTTC.

This clone was seen only once. The chain combines TRBV18 with TRBJ1-2, with 9 bases aligning to TRBD1. The CDR3 is made up of 14 amino acids. CDR1 is KGHSH, CDR2 LQKENI, per germline. With 4 bases clipped from V and 2 bases from J, the junction kept 2 bases outside the gene matches. The CDR3 nucleotides read TGTGCCAGCTCACGGGACAGGGTCAACTATGGCTACACCTTC. It codes for CASSRDRVNYGYTF. Complete variable domain (other parts from reference TRBV18 and TRBJ1-2): NAGVMQNPRHLVRRRGQEARLRCSPMKGHSHVYWYRQLPEEGLKFMVYLQKENIIDESGMPKERFSAEFPKEGPSILRIQQVVRGDSAAYFCASSRDRVNYGYTFGSGTRLTVV.

The rearrangement uses TRBV5-1 and TRBJ2-7; the match to TRBD2 covers 12 bases. CDR1 and CDR2 from the germline V gene are SGHRS and YFSETQ. CDR3 size: 14 residues. Unmatched junction bases numbered 3, after V lost 7 bases and J lost 1 base. The CDR3 here is CASAGLAGSYEQYF. The CDR3 DNA reads TGCGCCAGCGCCGGACTAGCGGGGTCCTACGAGCAGTACTTC.

The chain has TRBV6-2 or TRBV6-3 and TRBJ1-2, with TRBD1 matching over 9 bases. The V and J ends lost 2 bases and 4 bases, in that order; junction bases with no gene match: 2. Per germline, CDR1 MNHEY and CDR2 SVGEGT. The CDR3 covers 14 residues. The chain's CDR3 is CASSYKGQGYGYTF. CDR3 nucleotides: TGTGCCAGCAGTTACAAGGGACAGGGCTATGGCTACACCTTC.

V and J are TRBV6-6 and TRBJ1-5, with 9 bases fitting TRBD1. CDR1 and CDR2 from the germline V gene are MNHNY and SVGAGI (reference sequence). The CDR3 runs 16 residues. V lost 5 bases and J lost 6; bases outside the gene matches: 11. The CDR3 region has the DNA TGTGCCAGCAGTAAGACAGGACAGGGGATAGGTCAGCCCCAGCATTTT. Encoded protein: CASSKTGQGIGQPQHF.

This clone has only one observation. The chain has TRBV19 and TRBJ2-1; 13 bases match TRBD2. This CDR3 comprises 16 residues. The trim removed 5 bases at V and 3 bases at J, leaving 4 bases unmatched. In germline, CDR1 is LNHDA, CDR2 SQIVND (reference sequence). CDR3 sequence (DNA): TGTGCCAGTAGTTCCCGACTAGCGGGAGGCTACAATGAGCAGTTCTTC. This gives the protein CASSSRLAGGYNEQFF. The entire variable domain, with the rest obtained from reference TRBV19 and TRBJ2-1, is as follows: DGGITQSPKYLFRKEGQNVTLSCEQNLNHDAMYWYRQDPGQGLRLIYYSQIVNDFQKGDIAEGYSVSREKKESFPLTVTSAQKNPTAFYLCASSSRLAGGYNEQFFGPGTRLTVL.

This chain joins TRBV7-3 and TRBJ2-3; 11 positions match TRBD2. J was trimmed by 4 bases and V by 5 bases; bases with no gene match: 8. There are 16 residues in the CDR3. From germline, CDR1 is SGHTA and CDR2 FQGTGA. DNA for the CDR3: TGTGCCAGCAGCCGAACCGGGACTAGCGGCTCAGATACGCAGTATTTT. Amino acids: CASSRTGTSGSDTQYF.

Only one count was recorded for this clone. The chain combines TRBV28 with TRBJ2-6, with 9 bases fitting TRBD1. V shed 5 bases, J shed 1 base, and the junction held 6 bases outside the gene matches. The CDR3 is 17 amino acids. Germline lookup yields CDR1 MDHEN and CDR2 SYDVKM. In nucleotides, the CDR3 is TGTGCCAGCAGTCGGACAGGGGACTATTCTGGGGCCAACGTCCTGACTTTC. Its translation is CASSRTGDYSGANVLTF.

V and J are TRBV7-9 and TRBJ2-3; the D gene is possibly TRBD1 (5 bases). The CDR3 sequence is 14 residues long. The germline V and J ends were trimmed by 1 base and 2 bases, with 7 bases remaining between them. Per germline, CDR1 SEHNR and CDR2 FQNEAQ (reference sequence). CDR3 bases: TGTGCCAGCAGCTTAGGGACACACACAGATACGCAGTATTTT. As protein: CASSLGTHTDTQYF.

The chain carries TRBV20-1 and TRBJ1-5; D ambiguous. V lost 3 bases to trimming and J lost 3 bases, with 12 bases between them. CDR3 length equals 14 residues. The germline V gene encodes CDR1 DFQATT and CDR2 SNEGSKA (reference sequence). DNA of the CDR3: TGCAGTGCTAGTTCTGGGAGGGACAATCAGCCCCAGCATTTT. Residues: CSASSGRDNQPQHF.

The V call is TRBV5-1, the J call TRBJ2-7; 10 positions match TRBD1. There are 17 residues in the CDR3. V was pared by 0 bases and J by 2 bases, with 8 bases of the junction left unmatched. Germline CDR1 is SGHRS and CDR2 is YFSETQ. DNA for the CDR3: TGCGCCAGCAGCTTGGCGAGTCTCGGACAGGGGGCCTACGAGCAGTACTTC. Encoded protein: CASSLASLGQGAYEQYF.